The 28 T cell receptor beta chains below come from one sample, sequenced in a study of cytomegalovirus exposure and HLA in healthy donors. Use of 60 Vbeta and 13 Jbeta primers characterized the PCR. The data were produced by immunoSEQ multiplex PCR, yet TCRdb's version contains in-frame clones alone and is incomplete. This sample has about 110,000 clones, with over 80% found just once. Sequenced material: PBMCs. The receptors stem from a man aged 25 to 45 in good health and CMV-seropositive.

In DNA form, the CDR3 reads TGTGCCAGCAGCCCGAGGAGGACTAGCGGGGCGTACAATGAGCAGTTCTTC. As protein: CASSPRRTSGAYNEQFF. This rearrangement joins TRBV7-9 to TRBJ2-1; the match to TRBD2 covers 12 bases. The length of the CDR3 is 17 residues. V lost 5 bases to trimming and J lost 4 bases; unmatched junction nucleotides: 9. Per germline, CDR1 SEHNR and CDR2 FQNEAQ (reference sequence). Based on the CDR3 plus reference TRBV7-9 and TRBJ2-1, the full variable domain is DTGVSQNPRHKITKRGQNVTFRCDPISEHNRLYWYRQTLGQGPEFLTYFQNEAQLEKSRLLSDRFSAERPKGSFSTLEIQRTEQGDSAMYLCASSPRRTSGAYNEQFFGPGTRLTVL.

Only one count was recorded for this clone. This sequence joins TRBV4-1 and TRBJ2-5; no definite D call. Trimming took off 8 bases at V and 1 base at J, with 17 bases between the two ends. This CDR3 spans 15 amino acids. Germline V lookup: CDR1 MGHRA, CDR2 YSYEKL. The CDR3 protein is CASQRILISQETQYF. CDR3 nucleotides: TGCGCCAGCCAGAGGATACTCATATCCCAAGAGACCCAGTACTTC.

V and J are TRBV13 and TRBJ2-3, with 13 bases that match TRBD2. The CDR3 is 15 amino acids. Germline V CDR1 and CDR2: PRHDT, FYEKMQ (reference sequence). V gave up 4 bases and J gave up 6 bases; unmatched junction bases: 4. DNA of the CDR3: TGTGCCAGCAGCTCGACTAGCGGGGGGAGGGATACGCAGTATTTT. Translation: CASSSTSGGRDTQYF.

This chain connects TRBV13 to TRBJ1-1; 8 bases agree with TRBD1. The CDR3 has 14 residues. The V gene's germline CDR1 is PRHDT and CDR2 FYEKMQ (reference sequence). The V gene end was trimmed by 2 bases and the J gene end by 5 bases; junction bases not matched to a gene: 4. In DNA, the CDR3 is TGTGCCAGCAGCTTACGACAGGGGTGGACTGAAGCTTTCTTT. Translation: CASSLRQGWTEAFF.

The chain joins TRBV4-2 to TRBJ2-3; D is perhaps TRBD1 (6 bases). The CDR3 is 17 amino acids. The germline V gene has CDR1 LGHNA and CDR2 YNFKEQ. V was shortened by 0 bases and J by 1 base, with 14 bases between the two germline ends. The CDR3 nucleotides read TGTGCCAGCAGCCAAGATGTAAAGACAGGAGGCACAGATACGCAGTATTTT. It translates to CASSQDVKTGGTDTQYF.

The chain joins TRBV7-6 to TRBJ1-2, with 7 bases identical to TRBD1. The trim removed 5 bases at V and 2 bases at J, leaving 2 bases unmatched. Per the germline V gene, CDR1 is SGHVS and CDR2 is FNYEAQ. The CDR3 is 13 residues long. CDR3 amino acids: CASSQDRNYGYTF. CDR3 DNA: TGTGCCAGCAGCCAGGACAGGAACTATGGCTACACCTTC.

The genes are TRBV25-1 and TRBJ2-1; 7 nucleotides agree with TRBD1. CDR3 size: 12 residues. V was clipped by 7 bases and J by 12 bases; unmatched bases: 9. CDR1 is MGHDK, CDR2 SYGVNS, per germline. Here the CDR3 DNA reads TGTGCCAGCACAGCAGAGGGGGCTGGGCAGTTCTTC. The encoded protein is CASTAEGAGQFF.

This clone is a singleton in its sample. The chain links TRBV6-1 to TRBJ2-1; possibly TRBD2 for D (5 bases). Germline assignment: CDR1 MNHNS and CDR2 SASEGT. The V gene lost 8 bases and the J gene lost 7 bases, with 12 bases spanning the gap. The CDR3 totals 12 residues. The DNA of the CDR3 is TGTGCCAGCGGTCGGACTCTTAATGAGCAGTTCTTC. Protein: CASGRTLNEQFF.

Only one count was recorded for this clone. V is TRBV6-1 and J is TRBJ2-7; weak D call: TRBD2 (5 bases). The V and J ends lost 4 bases and 2 bases respectively, with 12 bases between them. CDR1 MNHNS and CDR2 SASEGT come from the germline V gene. CDR3 size: 14 residues. CDR3 region: CASSGRGFAYEQYF. DNA of the CDR3: TGTGCCAGCAGTGGCCGGGGATTCGCCTACGAGCAGTACTTC.

This rearrangement joins TRBV14 to TRBJ1-5; a possible D gene is TRBD1 (5 bases). V was pared by 0 bases and J by 5 bases, with 8 bases between. CDR1 is SGHDN, CDR2 FVKESK, per germline. CDR3 length: 14 amino acids. Here the CDR3 reads CASSQDREDQPQHF. CDR3 coding DNA: TGTGCCAGCAGCCAAGACAGGGAGGATCAGCCCCAGCATTTT.

J is TRBJ2-2 and V is TRBV9; 9 bases agree with TRBD1. CDR1 and CDR2 (germline): SGDLS, YYNGEE. V lost 0 bases to trimming and J lost 7 bases; unmatched junction nucleotides: 4. This CDR3 region has 15 residues. The CDR3 nucleotides read TGTGCCAGCAGCGTAGTGGACAGGGGAGGCGGGGAGCTGTTTTTT. It codes for CASSVVDRGGGELFF. The complete variable domain, with remaining parts taken from reference TRBV9 and TRBJ2-2, reads DSGVTQTPKHLITATGQRVTLRCSPRSGDLSVYWYQQSLDQGLQFLIQYYNGEERAKGNILERFSAQQFPDLHSELNLSSLELGDSALYFCASSVVDRGGGELFFGEGSRLTVL.

The chain employs TRBV4-2 and TRBJ2-2, with TRBD2 as a possible D gene (6 bases). The length of the CDR3 is 16 residues. CDR1 LGHNA and CDR2 YNFKEQ come from the germline V gene. The V end was cut by 1 base, the J end by 4 bases, with 13 bases between. The CDR3 DNA follows: TGTGCCAGCAGCCAAGGGAGAGCGGGCCGCACCGGGGAGCTGTTTTTT. This gives the protein CASSQGRAGRTGELFF.

This rearrangement joins TRBV5-1 to TRBJ1-2; D is uncertain. Trimming removed 3 bases from V and 2 bases from J, with 20 bases in between. The germline V gene encodes CDR1 SGHRS and CDR2 YFSETQ. The length of the CDR3 is 17 residues. This CDR3 reads CASSSSIGWRSNYGYTF. The CDR3 nucleotides read TGCGCCAGCAGCTCATCCATAGGGTGGAGGTCAAACTATGGCTACACCTTC. The full variable domain, completed using reference TRBV5-1 and TRBJ1-2, is KAGVTQTPRYLIKTRGQQVTLSCSPISGHRSVSWYQQTPGQGLQFLFEYFSETQRNKGNFPGRFSGRQFSNSRSEMNVSTLELGDSALYLCASSSSIGWRSNYGYTFGSGTRLTVV.

Only a few counts were recorded for this clone. V is TRBV7-6 and J is TRBJ1-1; a possible D gene is TRBD1 (5 bases). The CDR3 is made up of 15 amino acids. V lost 0 bases and J lost 0, with 8 bases in between. CDR1 SGHVS and CDR2 FNYEAQ come from the germline V gene. The DNA for the CDR3 is TGTGCCAGCAGCTTAGCGCAGGGCATGAACACTGAAGCTTTCTTT. It yields the protein CASSLAQGMNTEAFF.

This chain links TRBV6-5 with TRBJ1-1; D may be TRBD1 (6 bases). The CDR3 runs 13 residues. V was trimmed by 6 bases and J by 1 base, leaving 9 bases between them. Germline values: CDR1 MNHEY, CDR2 SVGAGI. In DNA, the CDR3 is TGTGCCAGCAGACAGGGTCAGAACACTGAAGCTTTCTTT. Protein sequence: CASRQGQNTEAFF.

This clone is large (0.1 to 1%) in the sample. The rearrangement uses TRBV6-4 and TRBJ1-2, with D perhaps TRBD1 (5 bases). Germline V gene lookup returns CDR1 MRHNA and CDR2 SNTAGT. The V end lost 3 bases, the J end lost 7 bases, and 15 bases lay between the germline ends. The CDR3 length is 14 residues. CDR3 bases: TGTGCCAGCAGTGAAGTGGAGGGGTCTGGTGGCTACACCTTC. Protein: CASSEVEGSGGYTF.

This clone occurred a few times. The chain employs TRBV4-2 and TRBJ2-3, with 7 nucleotides matching TRBD2. J was trimmed by 4 bases and V by 3 bases; bases with no gene match: 4. The CDR3 spans 14 residues. In germline, CDR1 is LGHNA, CDR2 YNFKEQ. The CDR3 spells CASSQGLRADTQYF. As DNA, the CDR3 is TGTGCCAGCAGCCAGGGACTACGGGCAGATACGCAGTATTTT.

The chain uses TRBV10-3 and TRBJ1-1; D possibly corresponds to TRBD1 (6 bases). V lost 6 bases and J 0 bases, leaving 11 bases between the germline ends. The V gene's germline CDR1 is ENHRY and CDR2 SYGVKD. The CDR3 loop spans 14 amino acids. CDR3 residues: CAISLGQLNTEAFF. The DNA of the CDR3 is TGTGCCATCAGCCTAGGACAGCTGAACACTGAAGCTTTCTTT.

The gene calls are TRBV5-6 and TRBJ2-7, with D tentatively TRBD2 (6 bases). V lost 0 bases to trimming and J lost 6 bases, with 13 bases between them. Germline values: CDR1 SGHDT, CDR2 YYEEEE. The CDR3 loop spans 14 amino acids. This chain's CDR3 is CASSLAGGSGEQYF. Here the CDR3 DNA reads TGTGCCAGCAGCTTGGCCGGGGGAAGCGGCGAGCAGTACTTC.

The chain recombines TRBV5-1 with TRBJ1-5; no clear D. Germline lookup yields CDR1 SGHRS and CDR2 YFSETQ. Trimming stripped 0 bases from V and 4 bases from J, with 5 bases between. The CDR3 spans 13 residues. DNA of the CDR3: TGCGCCAGCAGCTTGGAATTAAATCAGCCCCAGCATTTT. Protein: CASSLELNQPQHF.

The sample holds a few counts of this clone. The chain joins TRBV10-2 to TRBJ2-3; 7 bases match TRBD1. V lost 0 bases, J lost 1 base, and 4 bases stayed unmatched. The CDR3 loop spans 16 amino acids. Germline values: CDR1 WSHSY, CDR2 SAAADI. In DNA, the CDR3 is TGCGCCAGCAGTGAGTCGGGACAGCCTCGCACAGATACGCAGTATTTT. As protein: CASSESGQPRTDTQYF.

The chain's CDR3 is CASTLNRGKNTEAFF. In DNA, the CDR3 is TGTGCCAGCACTCTAAACAGGGGGAAAAATACTGAAGCTTTCTTT. The chain joins TRBV6-6 to TRBJ1-1; 8 nucleotides line up with TRBD1. Looked up from germline, CDR1 is MNHNY and CDR2 is SVGAGI (reference sequence). This CDR3 contains 15 residues. Trimming removed 7 bases from V and 5 bases from J; junction bases left unmatched: 12.

This chain uses TRBV28 with TRBJ2-7; 7 bases line up with TRBD1. The V gene end was trimmed by 3 bases and the J gene end by 6 bases; junction bases not matched to a gene: 8. Germline V lookup: CDR1 MDHEN, CDR2 SYDVKM. This CDR3 region has 14 residues. As DNA, the CDR3 is TGTGCCAGCAGTTTTCCTCGGGACAGTAGCGAGCAGTACTTC. This gives the protein CASSFPRDSSEQYF.

The rearrangement joins TRBV7-9 to TRBJ2-7; tentative D call: TRBD1 (6 bases). Germline CDR1 is SEHNR and CDR2 is FQNEAQ (reference sequence). This CDR3 region has 14 residues. The ends were cut back, 5 bases at V and 0 bases at J, with 11 bases in the middle. This CDR3 reads CASSRTESSYEQYF. CDR3 DNA sequence: TGTGCCAGCAGCCGGACAGAAAGCTCCTACGAGCAGTACTTC. The variable domain in full, completed from reference TRBV7-9 and TRBJ2-7, reads DTGVSQNPRHKITKRGQNVTFRCDPISEHNRLYWYRQTLGQGPEFLTYFQNEAQLEKSRLLSDRFSAERPKGSFSTLEIQRTEQGDSAMYLCASSRTESSYEQYFGPGTRLTVT.

The chain uses TRBV5-1 and TRBJ2-1; 7 nucleotides match TRBD1. V shed 4 bases, J shed 4 bases, and the junction held 8 bases outside the gene matches. This CDR3 comprises 15 residues. Germline CDR1 is SGHRS and CDR2 is YFSETQ. CDR3 coding DNA: TGCGCCAGCAGCGTAACCGGGACAGAGTACAATGAGCAGTTCTTC. Translating it yields CASSVTGTEYNEQFF.

The chain recombines TRBV4-1 with TRBJ2-7; 7 bases are shared with TRBD1. V was clipped by 0 bases and J by 7 bases; unmatched bases: 9. The CDR3 is 15 residues long. The germline CDR1 and CDR2 sequences are MGHRA and YSYEKL. CDR3 amino acids: CASSQERDSLREQYF. Written as DNA, the CDR3 is TGCGCCAGCAGCCAAGAAAGGGACAGTCTTAGGGAGCAGTACTTC.

The chain combines TRBV12-5 with TRBJ2-3; D is perhaps TRBD2 (6 bases). Germline V gives CDR1 LGHNT, CDR2 FRNRAP. The V end was cut by 8 bases, the J end by 0 bases, with 12 bases between. The CDR3 contains 14 residues. The CDR3 loop is CASTLAGSTDTQYF. The DNA for the CDR3 is TGTGCTAGTACCCTGGCGGGGAGCACAGATACGCAGTATTTT.

The chain links TRBV10-1 to TRBJ2-5; 7 bases map to TRBD2. Per germline, CDR1 WNHNN and CDR2 SYGVQD (reference sequence). This CDR3 comprises 16 residues. The ends lost 5 bases at V and 1 base at J; junction bases unmatched: 10. The CDR3 spells CASSPLSSGPQETQYF. In nucleotides, the CDR3 is TGCGCCAGCAGTCCCCTCTCTAGCGGCCCCCAAGAGACCCAGTACTTC.